Listed here are 21 T cell receptor beta chains from one sample, sequenced in a study of T-cell reconstitution after alpha-beta-depleted transplantation in children. Unique molecular identifiers were used in preparing the TCRbeta library. TCRdb passed the PCR reads through MiXCR, listing each CDR3 protein once. The table includes almost 500,000 distinct CDR3 sequences, approximately 10% detected once. This specimen consisted of PBMCs, obtained before TCRalphabeta/CD19-depleted stem cell transplant. These receptor sequences come from a child aged 2 to 10 with inherited bone marrow failure, due to receive a stem cell transplant.

In this sample, this clonotype turned up a few times. The chain is built from TRBV7-2 and TRBJ2-6, with a weak D call TRBD1 (5 bases). V was pared by 2 bases and J by 3 bases, with 5 bases between. The CDR3 spans 14 residues. CDR1 and CDR2 from the germline V gene are SGHTA and FQGNSA. CDR3 sequence (DNA): TGTGCCAGCAGCTTAACAGGTGGGGCCAACGTCCTGACTTTC. This sequence encodes CASSLTGGANVLTF. Based on the CDR3 plus reference TRBV7-2 and TRBJ2-6, the full variable domain is GAGVSQSPSNKVTEKGKDVELRCDPISGHTALYWYRQSLGQGLEFLIYFQGNSAPDKSGLPSDRFSAERTGGSVSTLTIQRTQQEDSAVYLCASSLTGGANVLTFGAGSRLTVL.

Many counts were recorded for this clonotype. The V call is TRBV18, the J call TRBJ2-3, with TRBD2 matching 9 bases. CDR1 and CDR2 from the germline V gene are KGHSH and LQKENI. The CDR3 loop spans 18 amino acids. The trim removed 1 base at V and 1 base at J, leaving 9 bases unmatched. The DNA for the CDR3 is TGTGCCAGCTCACCACGAGGTAGCGGGAGTGTTGGCACAGATACGCAGTATTTT. Residues: CASSPRGSGSVGTDTQYF.

This clonotype showed up many times. This chain uses TRBV27 with TRBJ2-7, with 8 bases that match TRBD1. J lost 5 bases, V lost 5 bases, and 11 bases had no gene match. This CDR3 has 15 amino acids. Germline V gives CDR1 MNHEY, CDR2 SMNVEV (reference sequence). CDR3 bases: TGTGCCAGCAGTAGAATCGGACAGGGAACACACGAGCAGTACTTC. As protein: CASSRIGQGTHEQYF.

This clonotype was seen many times. V and J are TRBV20-1 and TRBJ2-5; TRBD1 is a possible D gene (7 bases). The CDR3 is 14 residues long. Germline V gene sequence: CDR1 DFQATT, CDR2 SNEGSKA (reference sequence). The V end lost 4 bases, the J end lost 5 bases, and 17 bases lay between the germline ends. The CDR3 is CSATKTGTRETQYF. The CDR3 bases are TGCAGTGCTACCAAGACAGGGACTCGGGAGACCCAGTACTTC.

In the case of this clonotype: The junction departs from the called germline gene at one end, perhaps through a read error. The chain carries TRBV10-1 and TRBJ2-3; D perhaps matches TRBD1 (5 bases). The CDR3 length is 11 residues. From germline, CDR1 is WNHNN and CDR2 SYGVQD (reference sequence). CDR3 amino acids: CASGAEDTQCF. CDR3 DNA: TGCGCCAGTGGGGCGGAAGATACGCAGTGTTTT.

This clonotype was recorded many times. The rearrangement links TRBV7-2 to TRBJ2-5, with no clear D. CDR3 length equals 14 residues. Per the germline V gene, CDR1 is SGHTA and CDR2 is FQGNSA. V lost 8 bases and J lost 0, with 13 bases in between. CDR3 bases: TGTGCCAGCGCTAGAGACGGACACCAAGAGACCCAGTACTTC. Protein product: CASARDGHQETQYF.

To note about this clonotype: This could be a read error, since a much larger clone is one nucleotide away. The genes are TRBV27 and TRBJ2-7; 9 bases map to TRBD2. Germline assignment: CDR1 MNHEY and CDR2 SMNVEV (reference sequence). V trimming: 5 bases; J trimming: 8 bases; junction bases outside the gene matches: 16. The CDR3 length is 16 residues. CDR3 in DNA: TGTGCCAGCAGTGTGCCCCCGGGACTAGCAGGAGGAAAGCAGTACTTC. It specifies CASSVPPGLAGGKQYF.

The sample holds many counts of this clonotype. V is TRBV6-5 and J is TRBJ2-7; TRBD2 matches at 9 bases. The CDR3 loop spans 16 amino acids. Trimming at V came to 2 bases and at J to 6 bases, leaving 11 bases not matched to a gene. Per the germline V gene, CDR1 is MNHEY and CDR2 is SVGAGI. The DNA of the CDR3 is TGTGCCAGCAGTTACCCATTAGCGGGAGTCTCGAGCGAGCAGTACTTC. Translating it yields CASSYPLAGVSSEQYF.

V gene TRBV19 combines with J gene TRBJ2-2; weak D call: TRBD2 (7 bases). The CDR3 sequence is 17 residues long. Per germline, CDR1 LNHDA and CDR2 SQIVND (reference sequence). With 7 bases removed from V and 7 bases from J, the gap between germline ends came to 25 bases. CDR3 protein: CASTPIGGGHQIGELFF. As DNA, the CDR3 is TGTGCCAGTACTCCGATAGGGGGGGGACATCAGATCGGGGAGCTGTTTTTT.

The rearrangement uses TRBV5-6 and TRBJ2-1, with TRBD2 matching 10 bases. The CDR3 is 16 residues long. The V segment lost 0 bases and the J segment 6 bases; nucleotides outside the gene matches: 6. Germline V gene sequence: CDR1 SGHDT, CDR2 YYEEEE. The CDR3: CASSLGPLAGANEQFF. CDR3 coding DNA: TGTGCCAGCAGCTTGGGGCCCCTAGCGGGAGCCAATGAGCAGTTCTTC.

This clonotype was seen many times. This CDR3 reads CASSGQGALYEQYF. Written as DNA, the CDR3 is TGTGCCAGCAGCGGACAGGGGGCACTCTACGAGCAGTACTTC. V and J are TRBV5-5 and TRBJ2-7, with 11 bases that match TRBD1. V dropped 4 bases and J dropped 3; count of bases not matched to a gene: 3. Germline V gene lookup returns CDR1 SGHKS and CDR2 YYEKEE (reference sequence). The CDR3 length is 14 residues.

The V call is TRBV27, the J call TRBJ1-1; D might be TRBD1 (5 bases). This CDR3 contains 16 residues. Germline V lookup: CDR1 MNHEY, CDR2 SMNVEV (reference sequence). V was shortened by 6 bases and J by 1 base, with 18 bases between the two germline ends. The CDR3 DNA is TGTGCCAGCAGCCTCGAGGCTCAGGGCAGGAACACTGAAGCTTTCTTT. Its translation: CASSLEAQGRNTEAFF.

This clonotype was counted many times. J is TRBJ2-1 and V is TRBV6-2 or TRBV6-3; TRBD2 aligns across 12 bases. The germline CDR1 and CDR2 sequences are MNHEY and SVGEGT. The CDR3 length is 16 residues. V dropped 8 bases and J dropped 8; count of bases not matched to a gene: 13. The CDR3: CASSLRGLAGIHEQFF. CDR3 sequence (DNA): TGTGCCAGCTCACTAAGAGGACTAGCGGGAATCCATGAGCAGTTCTTC.

This clonotype was observed at least ten times. The genes are TRBV5-1 and TRBJ2-3; TRBD1 is a possible D gene (5 bases). Germline V gene data show CDR1 as SGHRS and CDR2 as YFSETQ. This CDR3 spans 13 amino acids. V shed 2 bases and J shed 4 bases, with 8 bases lying between them. The CDR3 region is CASSFLGPDTQYF. The CDR3 bases are TGCGCCAGCAGCTTCCTGGGGCCAGATACGCAGTATTTT.

This clonotype showed up many times. This chain joins TRBV5-1 and TRBJ1-1; D not resolved. The V gene lost 3 bases and the J gene lost 1 base, with 10 bases spanning the gap. The CDR3 runs 14 residues. The germline V gene has CDR1 SGHRS and CDR2 YFSETQ. The CDR3 loop reads CASSWATSNTEAFF. CDR3 in DNA: TGCGCCAGCAGCTGGGCTACATCGAACACTGAAGCTTTCTTT.

Many counts were recorded for this clonotype. The rearrangement uses TRBV9 and TRBJ2-1, with unresolved D. CDR3 length: 14 residues. V gave up 7 bases and J gave up 1 base, with 12 bases separating them. Germline assignment: CDR1 SGDLS and CDR2 YYNGEE. CDR3 protein: CASGLMESYNEQFF. CDR3 in DNA: TGTGCCAGCGGATTGATGGAGTCCTACAATGAGCAGTTCTTC. The full variable domain, completed using reference TRBV9 and TRBJ2-1, is DSGVTQTPKHLITATGQRVTLRCSPRSGDLSVYWYQQSLDQGLQFLIQYYNGEERAKGNILERFSAQQFPDLHSELNLSSLELGDSALYFCASGLMESYNEQFFGPGTRLTVL.

This clonotype has at least ten counts. This rearrangement joins TRBV10-2 to TRBJ2-5; D ambiguous. The CDR3 loop spans 12 amino acids. Germline CDR1 is WSHSY and CDR2 is SAAADI. Trimming removed 5 bases at V and 2 bases at J, with 6 bases between. CDR3 nucleotide sequence: TGCGCCAGCAGTAACAGTCAAGAGACCCAGTACTTC. Translated: CASSNSQETQYF.

This CDR3 reads CASSALVGYYNEQFF. In DNA, the CDR3 is TGTGCCAGTAGTGCCCTCGTGGGTTACTACAATGAGCAGTTCTTC. V gene TRBV19 combines with J gene TRBJ2-1, with no clear D. V was trimmed by 5 bases and J by 3 bases, leaving 14 bases between them. The CDR3 covers 15 residues. CDR1 and CDR2 from the germline V gene are LNHDA and SQIVND (reference sequence).

This clonotype appeared many times. The chain carries TRBV5-1 and TRBJ2-2; no reliable D call. Trimming pared 0 bases from V and 0 bases from J, leaving 6 bases between. Germline-derived CDR1 and CDR2 are SGHRS and YFSETQ. There are 15 residues in the CDR3. The CDR3: CASSLVQSNTGELFF. CDR3 DNA sequence: TGCGCCAGCAGCTTGGTACAATCGAACACCGGGGAGCTGTTTTTT.

This clonotype was recorded many times. In DNA form, the CDR3 reads TGTGCCAGCAGCGTAGGCCTAGCGGGAGGTGGCGAGCAGTACTTC. Translating gives CASSVGLAGGGEQYF. This chain joins TRBV9 and TRBJ2-7, with 11 bases matching TRBD2. The ends lost 0 bases at V and 6 bases at J; junction bases unmatched: 5. CDR3 length equals 15 residues. The V gene's germline CDR1 is SGDLS and CDR2 YYNGEE.

Regarding this clonotype: This clone may be a read error of a much larger clone one base away. The chain uses TRBV12-3 or TRBV12-4 and TRBJ2-1; a possible D gene is TRBD2 (6 bases). The CDR3 consists of 15 residues. The CDR3 DNA reads TGTGCCAGCAGTCTCCCGGGTAGCGGATACAATGATCAGTTCTTC. Residues: CASSLPGSGYNDQFF.